Below are 13 T cell receptor beta chains sequenced from a single sample in a study of blood T cell repertoires in COVID-19. Repertoires were generated with immunoSEQ multiplex PCR, while TCRdb's copy carries only in-frame clones and drops some. The table has about 240,000 clones, around 90% seen once. Sequenced input: peripheral blood. These receptor sequences come from a man aged 55 to 70 who had recovered from COVID-19.

In nucleotides, the CDR3 is TGTGCCAGCAGCAAGACAGGGGTGAGTCAGCCCCAGCATTTT. Its translation is CASSKTGVSQPQHF. V and J are TRBV3-1 (or the pseudogene TRBV3-2) and TRBJ1-5; 8 bases fit TRBD1. Looked up from germline, CDR1 is LGHDT and CDR2 is YNNKEL (reference sequence). J gave up 6 bases and V 5 bases, and 6 bases lay outside the gene matches. CDR3 length: 14 residues.

The chain recombines TRBV5-1 with TRBJ1-4, with 9 bases that match TRBD1. The CDR3 extends over 16 amino acids. Germline lookup yields CDR1 SGHRS and CDR2 YFSETQ. The ends lost 5 bases at V and 4 bases at J; junction bases unmatched: 9. Written as DNA, the CDR3 is TGCGCCAGCAGGACAGGGGGAGGGACTGATAATGAAAAACTGTTTTTT. It codes for CASRTGGGTDNEKLFF. Full variable domain (rest looked up from reference TRBV5-1 and TRBJ1-4): KAGVTQTPRYLIKTRGQQVTLSCSPISGHRSVSWYQQTPGQGLQFLFEYFSETQRNKGNFPGRFSGRQFSNSRSEMNVSTLELGDSALYLCASRTGGGTDNEKLFFGSGTQLSVL.

The chain couples TRBV5-1 to TRBJ2-3; no clear D gene. Deletions cut 4 bases from V and 3 bases from J, with 12 bases between. The germline gives CDR1 SGHRS, CDR2 YFSETQ. The CDR3 has 14 residues. The CDR3 region is CASSTETRTDTQYF. The CDR3 nucleotides read TGCGCCAGCAGCACAGAAACCAGGACAGATACGCAGTATTTT.

In this sample, this clone turned up many times. The chain couples TRBV6-5 to TRBJ2-5, with a weak D call TRBD1 (5 bases). V was clipped by 4 bases and J by 7 bases, with 22 bases between them. Germline V gene data show CDR1 as MNHEY and CDR2 as SVGAGI. This CDR3 spans 16 amino acids. The CDR3 loop is CASSSSGRARIGTQYF. The CDR3 nucleotides read TGTGCCAGCAGTTCCTCCGGCAGGGCCAGGATTGGGACCCAGTACTTC.

CDR3 amino acids: CASSSGGLNTDTQYF. CDR3 in DNA: TGTGCCAGCAGTTCTGGGGGACTTAACACAGATACGCAGTATTTT. The chain recombines TRBV6-5 with TRBJ2-3; TRBD2 might be the D (6 bases). Trimming took 4 bases from V and 2 from J, leaving 13 bases between them. Germline loops: CDR1 MNHEY, CDR2 SVGAGI. This CDR3 region has 15 residues.

The chain employs TRBV7-9 and TRBJ2-2, with 11 nucleotides matching TRBD2. Germline V gene sequence: CDR1 SEHNR, CDR2 FQNEAQ (reference sequence). The V gene end was trimmed by 7 bases and the J gene end by 5 bases; junction bases not matched to a gene: 9. The CDR3 has 16 amino acids. The CDR3 sequence: CASTPPLAGGTGELFF. The CDR3 nucleotides read TGTGCCAGCACTCCCCCTCTAGCGGGGGGTACCGGGGAGCTGTTTTTT.

This clone was picked up one time. The identical CDR3 is also encoded by other nucleotide sequences in the sample. The rearrangement joins TRBV6-5 to TRBJ2-7; 11 bases fit TRBD1. CDR3 length equals 13 residues. Trimming took 7 bases from V and 6 from J; bases not matched to a gene: 5. From germline, CDR1 is MNHEY and CDR2 SVGAGI. DNA of the CDR3: TGTGCCAGCACCCGGACAGGGGGCGGCGAGCAGTACTTC. It translates to CASTRTGGGEQYF.

The chain joins TRBV6-5 to TRBJ2-5; tentative D call: TRBD2 (5 bases). Germline CDR1 reads MNHEY; CDR2 reads SVGAGI. V lost 0 bases and J 5 bases, leaving 13 bases between the germline ends. This CDR3 has 15 residues. The CDR3 nucleotides are TGTGCCAGCAGTTACTCGAGGCTAGCAGTCGAGACCCAGTACTTC. Protein: CASSYSRLAVETQYF.

The CDR3 DNA reads TGTGCCAGCAGCCAAGTATGGCGGGGGGGCCGGGAGACCCAGTACTTC. Protein sequence: CASSQVWRGGRETQYF. The chain joins TRBV14 to TRBJ2-5; 9 nucleotides match TRBD2. Germline values: CDR1 SGHDN, CDR2 FVKESK. V lost 1 base and J lost 5; bases outside the gene matches: 8. The CDR3 is 16 residues long.

The chain recombines TRBV7-2 with TRBJ2-1, with D unclear. Germline assignment: CDR1 SGHTA and CDR2 FQGNSA. The V end lost 3 bases, the J end lost 7 bases, and 10 bases lay between the germline ends. CDR3 length: 13 residues. The CDR3 spells CASSLTSRNEQFF. CDR3 DNA: TGTGCCAGCAGCTTGACTTCCCGAAATGAGCAGTTCTTC.

The rearrangement links TRBV3-1 (or the pseudogene TRBV3-2) to TRBJ2-5, with a possible D match to TRBD2 (5 bases). The germline CDR1 and CDR2 sequences are LGHDT and YNNKEL (reference sequence). V was shortened by 1 base and J by 10 bases, with 13 bases between the two germline ends. This CDR3 comprises 13 residues. The CDR3 DNA follows: TGTGCCAGCAGCCAAGGGGGAGCCTGGAGCCAGTACTTC. Encoded protein: CASSQGGAWSQYF.

This rearrangement joins TRBV19 to TRBJ2-3, with 8 positions matching TRBD1. The germline CDR1 and CDR2 sequences are LNHDA and SQIVND (reference sequence). V was clipped by 3 bases and J by 5 bases; unmatched bases: 7. The CDR3 totals 15 residues. The CDR3 sequence is CASSMVRGRVDTQYF. The CDR3 bases are TGTGCCAGTAGTATGGTCAGGGGGCGCGTAGATACGCAGTATTTT.

The chain links TRBV19 to TRBJ2-7, with D tentatively TRBD2 (6 bases). CDR1 LNHDA and CDR2 SQIVND come from the germline V gene (reference sequence). Trimming removed 4 bases at V and 7 bases at J, with 17 bases between. CDR3 length equals 14 residues. In nucleotides, the CDR3 is TGTGCCAGTAGTAGGGCGGGAAACTACGAGGAGCAGTACTTC. This sequence encodes CASSRAGNYEEQYF.